The TCR beta chain described here comes from a study of T cells after yellow fever vaccination. Study information: The SMART-Seq v4 Ultra Low Input method served to prepare the low-cell-number fractions. Study-wide points: Researchers report a weaker secondary response that nonetheless peaked faster, day 5 versus 15.

A note on this clonotype: Its antigen remains unidentified.

V lost 5 bases and J lost 2, with 9 bases in between. The CDR3 length is 12 residues. Germline V lookup: CDR1 DFQATT, CDR2 SNEGSKA (reference sequence). Making TCR cDNA involved 5'RACE template switching, which added UMIs and a universal primer site. TCRdb re-called the 5' RACE reads through MiXCR, storing one row per CDR3 protein. This sample has 450,000 to 550,000 distinct CDR3 sequences, with 20% to 25% found just once. The specimen comprised PBMCs, sampled around 3 weeks after the first yellow fever vaccination. The clonotype comes from a man aged 18 to 30 who received the YFV17D yellow fever vaccine. J is TRBJ1-1 and V is TRBV20-1, with D uncertain. In DNA, the CDR3 is TGCAGTGCTCTCGACACAAACACTGAAGCTTTCTTT. Its protein is CSALDTNTEAFF.